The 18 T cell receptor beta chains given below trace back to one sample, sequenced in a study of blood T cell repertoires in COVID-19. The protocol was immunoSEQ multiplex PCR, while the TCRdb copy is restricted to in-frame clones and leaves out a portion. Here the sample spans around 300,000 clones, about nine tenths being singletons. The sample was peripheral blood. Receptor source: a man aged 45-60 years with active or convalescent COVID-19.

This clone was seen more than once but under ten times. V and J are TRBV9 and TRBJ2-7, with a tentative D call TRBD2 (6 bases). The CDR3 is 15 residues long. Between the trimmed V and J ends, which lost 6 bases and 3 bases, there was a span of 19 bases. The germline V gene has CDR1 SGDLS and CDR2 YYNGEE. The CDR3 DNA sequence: TGTGCCAGCACCTGCCCGGGGTGGGGGGACTACGAGCAGTACTTC. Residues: CASTCPGWGDYEQYF.

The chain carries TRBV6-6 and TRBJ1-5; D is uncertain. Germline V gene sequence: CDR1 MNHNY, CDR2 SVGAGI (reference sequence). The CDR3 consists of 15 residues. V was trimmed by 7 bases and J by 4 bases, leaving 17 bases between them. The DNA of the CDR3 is TGTGCCAGCACCCTAGGAGGGTCAGGAAATCAGCCCCAGCATTTT. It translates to CASTLGGSGNQPQHF.

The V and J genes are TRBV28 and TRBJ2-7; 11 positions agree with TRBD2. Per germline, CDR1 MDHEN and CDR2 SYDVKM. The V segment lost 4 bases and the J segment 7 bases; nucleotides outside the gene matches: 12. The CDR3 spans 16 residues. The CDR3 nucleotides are TGTGCCAGCAGTTCCCCCACTAGCGGGAGATCAGGGGAGCAGTACTTC. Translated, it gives CASSSPTSGRSGEQYF.

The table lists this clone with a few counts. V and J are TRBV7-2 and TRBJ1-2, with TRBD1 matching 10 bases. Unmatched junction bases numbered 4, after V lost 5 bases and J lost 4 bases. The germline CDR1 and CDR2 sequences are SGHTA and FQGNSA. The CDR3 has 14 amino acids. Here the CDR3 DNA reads TGTGCCAGCAGCCCCGGGACAGGGGCCTATGGCTACACCTTC. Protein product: CASSPGTGAYGYTF.

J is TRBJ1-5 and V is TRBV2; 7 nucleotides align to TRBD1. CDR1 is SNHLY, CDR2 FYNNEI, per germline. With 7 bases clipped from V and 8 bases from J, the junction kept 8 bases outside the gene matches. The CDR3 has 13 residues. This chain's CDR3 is CASTGGSFEPQHF. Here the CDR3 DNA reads TGTGCCAGCACAGGGGGGTCCTTCGAGCCCCAGCATTTT. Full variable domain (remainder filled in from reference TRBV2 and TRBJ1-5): EPEVTQTPSHQVTQMGQEVILRCVPISNHLYFYWYRQILGQKVEFLVSFYNNEISEKSEIFDDQFSVERPDGSNFTLKIRSTKLEDSAMYFCASTGGSFEPQHFGDGTRLSIL.

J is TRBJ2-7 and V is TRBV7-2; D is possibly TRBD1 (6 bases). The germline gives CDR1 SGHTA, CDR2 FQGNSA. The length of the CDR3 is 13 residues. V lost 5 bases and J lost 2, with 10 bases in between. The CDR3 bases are TGTGCCAGCAGCGTAGGGACAACCTACGAGCAGTACTTC. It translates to CASSVGTTYEQYF.

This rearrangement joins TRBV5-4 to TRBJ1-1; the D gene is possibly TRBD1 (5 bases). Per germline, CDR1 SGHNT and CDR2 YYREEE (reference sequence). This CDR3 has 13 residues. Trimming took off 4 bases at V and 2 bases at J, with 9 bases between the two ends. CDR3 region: CASSVDRNTEAFF. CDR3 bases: TGTGCCAGCAGCGTCGACAGAAACACTGAAGCTTTCTTT.

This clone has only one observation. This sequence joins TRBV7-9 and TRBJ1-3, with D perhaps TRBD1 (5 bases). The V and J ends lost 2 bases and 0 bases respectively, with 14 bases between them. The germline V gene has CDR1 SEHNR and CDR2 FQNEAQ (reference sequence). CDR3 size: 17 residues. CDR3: CASSLMGTGGSGNTIYF. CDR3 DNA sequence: TGTGCCAGCAGCTTAATGGGTACCGGGGGCTCTGGAAACACCATATATTTT.

CDR3 residues: CASSPTSGRATDTQYF. As DNA, the CDR3 is TGTGCCAGCAGCCCTACTAGCGGGAGGGCCACAGATACGCAGTATTTT. The chain links TRBV27 to TRBJ2-3; the match to TRBD2 covers 13 bases. CDR1 and CDR2 (germline): MNHEY, SMNVEV (reference sequence). The J segment lost 2 bases and the V segment lost 6 bases, leaving 5 bases of the junction unmatched. CDR3 size: 16 residues.

CDR3 in DNA: TGTGCCAGCACGGAGAACCCGGGGGAAAAACTGTTTTTT. As protein: CASTENPGEKLFF. The V call is TRBV2, the J call TRBJ1-4; no reliable D call. This CDR3 has 13 amino acids. Trimming pared 7 bases from V and 8 bases from J, leaving 14 bases between. Germline V gene data show CDR1 as SNHLY and CDR2 as FYNNEI.

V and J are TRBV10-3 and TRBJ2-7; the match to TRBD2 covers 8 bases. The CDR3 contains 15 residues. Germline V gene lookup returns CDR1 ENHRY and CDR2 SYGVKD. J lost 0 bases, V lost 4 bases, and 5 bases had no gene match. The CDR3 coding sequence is TGTGCCATCAGTGGGGGAGCGGGGGTCTCCTACGAGCAGTACTTC. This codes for CAISGGAGVSYEQYF.

In nucleotides, the CDR3 is TGTGCCTGGAGTCGGGGGGCGAACACAGATACGCAGTATTTT. Protein: CAWSRGANTDTQYF. The chain combines TRBV30 with TRBJ2-3, with a possible D match to TRBD2 (7 bases). The CDR3 runs 14 residues. CDR1 and CDR2 from the germline V gene are GTSNPN and SVGIG (reference sequence). Trimming pared 2 bases from V and 2 bases from J, leaving 11 bases between.

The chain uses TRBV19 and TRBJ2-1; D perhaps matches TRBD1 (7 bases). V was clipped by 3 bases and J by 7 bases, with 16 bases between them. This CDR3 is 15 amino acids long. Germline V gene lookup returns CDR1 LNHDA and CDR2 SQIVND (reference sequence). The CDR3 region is CASSIAQGGRNEQFF. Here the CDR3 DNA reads TGTGCCAGTAGTATTGCGCAGGGGGGAAGGAATGAGCAGTTCTTC.

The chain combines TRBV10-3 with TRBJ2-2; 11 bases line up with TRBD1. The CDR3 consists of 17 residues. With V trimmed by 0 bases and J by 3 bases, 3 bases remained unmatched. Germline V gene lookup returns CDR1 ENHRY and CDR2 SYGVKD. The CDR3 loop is CAISESRTGGHTGELFF. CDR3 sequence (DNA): TGTGCCATCAGTGAGTCACGGACAGGGGGCCACACCGGGGAGCTGTTTTTT.

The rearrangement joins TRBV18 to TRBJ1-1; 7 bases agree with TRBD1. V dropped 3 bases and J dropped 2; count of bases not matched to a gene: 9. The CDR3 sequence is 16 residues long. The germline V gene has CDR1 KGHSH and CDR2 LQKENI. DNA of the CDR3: TGTGCCAGCTCACCCCTCGCGACAGGGTCCAACACTGAAGCTTTCTTT. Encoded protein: CASSPLATGSNTEAFF.

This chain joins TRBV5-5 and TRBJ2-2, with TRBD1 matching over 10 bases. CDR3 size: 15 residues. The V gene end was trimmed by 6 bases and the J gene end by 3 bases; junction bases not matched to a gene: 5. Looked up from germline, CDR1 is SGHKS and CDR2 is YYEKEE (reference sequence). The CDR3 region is CASTPGTGDTGELFF. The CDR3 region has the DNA TGTGCCAGCACCCCCGGGACAGGGGACACCGGGGAGCTGTTTTTT.

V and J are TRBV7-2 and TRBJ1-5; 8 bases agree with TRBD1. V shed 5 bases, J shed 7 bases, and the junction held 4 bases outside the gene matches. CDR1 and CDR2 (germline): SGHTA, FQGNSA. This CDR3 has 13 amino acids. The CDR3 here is CASSVQGDQPQHF. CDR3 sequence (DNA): TGTGCCAGCAGCGTACAGGGGGACCAGCCCCAGCATTTT.

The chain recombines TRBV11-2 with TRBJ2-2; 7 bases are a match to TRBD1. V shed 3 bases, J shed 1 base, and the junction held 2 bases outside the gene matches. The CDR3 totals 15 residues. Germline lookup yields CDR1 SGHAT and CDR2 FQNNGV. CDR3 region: CASSFYRGNTGELFF. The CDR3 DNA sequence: TGTGCCAGCAGCTTCTACAGGGGGAACACCGGGGAGCTGTTTTTT.